The 10 T cell receptor beta chains presented below share a single source sample, sequenced in a study of shared clonotypes between healthy human individuals (TCRdb year 2020). Receptor amplification or capture employed the immunoSEQ multiplex PCR assay. TCRdb limited this immuneACCESS table to in-frame rearrangements with V and J called. A share of clones is missing; checked studies link under half to unresolved V genes, and the rest is unexplained. This sample comprises about 1,900,000 clones, about 94% of them detected only once. The ten most abundant clones make up 0.95% to 1.5% of the sample. CD8 naive samples were obtained by positive selection for CCR7 among CD45RO-negative cells, yielding a CD45RA+CCR7+ population from which TemRA cells were excluded. The sample comprised naive CD8+ T cells sorted from blood. Taken with the paper, the label for cell subset or site translates to: CD45RA+CCR7+. The receptors come from a man between 18 and 29 years old in good health.

The chain combines TRBV27 with TRBJ2-5; D is ambiguous. V lost 3 bases, J lost 0 bases, and 8 bases lay in between. The CDR3 extends over 14 amino acids. The germline V gene encodes CDR1 MNHEY and CDR2 SMNVEV (reference sequence). The DNA of the CDR3 is TGTGCCAGCAGTTTGGTGCGGAACCAAGAGACCCAGTACTTC. Amino acids: CASSLVRNQETQYF.

This chain connects TRBV7-9 to TRBJ2-2; D unresolved. The CDR3 contains 15 residues. Germline lookup yields CDR1 SEHNR and CDR2 FQNEAQ (reference sequence). V lost 5 bases and J lost 4, with 14 bases in between. The CDR3 region has the DNA TGTGCCAGCAGCCATCCGACGGGCATCACCGGGGAGCTGTTTTTT. Its protein product is CASSHPTGITGELFF. Together with reference TRBV7-9 and TRBJ2-2, the CDR3 gives the full variable domain: DTGVSQNPRHKITKRGQNVTFRCDPISEHNRLYWYRQTLGQGPEFLTYFQNEAQLEKSRLLSDRFSAERPKGSFSTLEIQRTEQGDSAMYLCASSHPTGITGELFFGEGSRLTVL.

The rearrangement joins TRBV4-3 to TRBJ2-1, with 7 nucleotides matching TRBD2. The V and J ends lost 0 bases and 7 bases, in that order; junction bases with no gene match: 9. The CDR3 has 16 residues. CDR1 and CDR2 (germline): LGHNA, YSLEER. DNA of the CDR3: TGCGCCAGCAGCCAAGATTGGGCGGGAGCTGGGAATGAGCAGTTCTTC. Translation: CASSQDWAGAGNEQFF.

The CDR3 sequence: CSVEDWTRAETQYF. CDR3 DNA sequence: TGCAGCGTTGAAGATTGGACTAGGGCAGAGACCCAGTACTTC. V and J are TRBV29-1 and TRBJ2-5; 7 positions agree with TRBD2. The CDR3 has 14 amino acids. The V segment lost 0 bases and the J segment 4 bases; nucleotides outside the gene matches: 5. CDR1 SQVTM and CDR2 ANQGSEA come from the germline V gene. The variable domain in full, completed from reference TRBV29-1 and TRBJ2-5, reads SAVISQKPSRDICQRGTSLTIQCQVDSQVTMMFWYRQQPGQSLTLIATANQGSEATYESGFVIDKFPISRPNLTFSTLTVSNMSPEDSSIYLCSVEDWTRAETQYFGPGTRLLVL.

The V gene is TRBV6-6, the J gene TRBJ2-1, with D perhaps TRBD1 (5 bases). The CDR3 covers 16 residues. V was clipped by 4 bases and J by 0 bases, with 13 bases between them. Germline V gene sequence: CDR1 MNHNY, CDR2 SVGAGI (reference sequence). CDR3 DNA: TGTGCCAGCAGTTCTCGACAGCCCTACTCCTACAATGAGCAGTTCTTC. Its protein product is CASSSRQPYSYNEQFF.

The rearrangement joins TRBV9 to TRBJ2-7; D may be TRBD1 (6 bases). V was trimmed by 4 bases and J by 6 bases, leaving 17 bases between them. CDR3 size: 14 residues. Germline CDR1 and CDR2: SGDLS and YYNGEE. CDR3 in amino acids: CASSQSGAGVEQYF. Written as DNA, the CDR3 is TGTGCCAGCAGCCAATCAGGGGCGGGCGTCGAGCAGTACTTC.

V gene TRBV6-1 combines with J gene TRBJ2-7; the D is unclear. Germline V lookup: CDR1 MNHNS, CDR2 SASEGT. Trimming took 2 bases from V and 0 from J, leaving 11 bases between them. The CDR3 extends over 15 amino acids. CDR3 nucleotides: TGTGCCAGCAGTGAAATCTTTCAGAGCTCCTACGAGCAGTACTTC. It translates to CASSEIFQSSYEQYF.

The V call is TRBV5-8, the J call TRBJ1-5; a possible D gene is TRBD1 (5 bases). The CDR3 is 11 residues long. Germline V gene lookup returns CDR1 SGHTS and CDR2 YDEGEE. V lost 0 bases and J 11 bases, leaving 6 bases between the germline ends. CDR3 residues: CASSLGGAQHF. The CDR3 DNA reads as TGTGCCAGCAGCTTGGGGGGGGCCCAGCATTTT.

The genes are TRBV25-1 and TRBJ1-1; D remains unclear. The CDR3 consists of 15 residues. Germline V lookup: CDR1 MGHDK, CDR2 SYGVNS. V shed 0 bases and J shed 2 bases, with 10 bases lying between them. CDR3 coding DNA: TGTGCCAGCAGTGAATATAGGGCAGCTAACACTGAAGCTTTCTTT. Residues: CASSEYRAANTEAFF.

This sequence joins TRBV10-3 and TRBJ2-7, with D possibly matching TRBD2 (6 bases). The CDR3 sequence is 12 residues long. Germline loops: CDR1 ENHRY, CDR2 SYGVKD. V lost 8 bases and J 3 bases, leaving 11 bases between the germline ends. The CDR3 DNA is TGTGCCATCCGGGACTTAAACTACGAGCAGTACTTC. It codes for CAIRDLNYEQYF.